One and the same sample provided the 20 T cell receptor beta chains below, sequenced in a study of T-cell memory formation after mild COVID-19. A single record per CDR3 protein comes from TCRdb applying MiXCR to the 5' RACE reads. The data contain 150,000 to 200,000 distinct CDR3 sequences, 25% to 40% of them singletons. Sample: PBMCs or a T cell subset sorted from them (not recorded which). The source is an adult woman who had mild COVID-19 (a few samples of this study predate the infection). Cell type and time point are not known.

DNA for the CDR3: TGTGCCAGCAGCTTAACGCGGGCCGAGGAAGATACGCAGTATTTT. Translating it yields CASSLTRAEEDTQYF. The chain uses TRBV7-9 and TRBJ2-3; possibly TRBD2 for D (5 bases). V was cut by 2 bases and J by 5 bases, with 14 bases left in between. Germline loops: CDR1 SEHNR, CDR2 FQNEAQ (reference sequence). The CDR3 spans 15 residues.

The CDR3: CAWRQGPSNTGELFF. Written as DNA, the CDR3 is TGTGCCTGGCGCCAGGGGCCCTCGAACACCGGGGAGCTGTTTTTT. V gene TRBV30 combines with J gene TRBJ2-2, with D possibly being TRBD1 (6 bases). Germline CDR1 is GTSNPN and CDR2 is SVGIG (reference sequence). The CDR3 loop spans 15 amino acids. The V end lost 5 bases, the J end lost 0 bases, and 13 bases lay between the germline ends.

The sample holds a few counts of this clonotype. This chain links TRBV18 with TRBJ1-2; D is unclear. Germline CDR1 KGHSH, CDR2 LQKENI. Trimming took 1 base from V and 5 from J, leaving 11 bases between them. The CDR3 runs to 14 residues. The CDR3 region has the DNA TGTGCCAGCTCACCACAGGGTTCGGATTATGGCTACACCTTC. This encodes CASSPQGSDYGYTF.

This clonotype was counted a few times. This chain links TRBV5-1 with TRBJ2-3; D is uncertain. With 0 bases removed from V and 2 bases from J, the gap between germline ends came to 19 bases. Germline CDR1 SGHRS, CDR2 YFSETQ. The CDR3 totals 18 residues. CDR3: CASSLAKVFGETTDTQYF. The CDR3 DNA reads TGCGCCAGCAGCTTGGCCAAGGTGTTCGGAGAGACCACAGATACGCAGTATTTT.

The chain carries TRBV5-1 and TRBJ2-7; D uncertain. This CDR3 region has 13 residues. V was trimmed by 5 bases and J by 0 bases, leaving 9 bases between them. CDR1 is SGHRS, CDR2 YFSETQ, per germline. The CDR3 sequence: CASSRSLSYEQYF. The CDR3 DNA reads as TGCGCCAGCAGTCGTTCCCTCTCCTACGAGCAGTACTTC.

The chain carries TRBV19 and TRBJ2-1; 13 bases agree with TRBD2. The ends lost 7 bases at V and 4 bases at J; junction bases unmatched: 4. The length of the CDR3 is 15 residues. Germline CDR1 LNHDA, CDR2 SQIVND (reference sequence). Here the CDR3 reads CASTALAGGYNEQFF. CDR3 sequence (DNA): TGTGCCAGTACCGCACTAGCGGGAGGGTACAATGAGCAGTTCTTC.

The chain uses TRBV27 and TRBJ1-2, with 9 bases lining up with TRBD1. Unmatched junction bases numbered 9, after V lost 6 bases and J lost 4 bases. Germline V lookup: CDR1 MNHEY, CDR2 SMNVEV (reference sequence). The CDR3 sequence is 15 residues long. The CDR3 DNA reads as TGTGCCAGCAGAACCCCCGGGACAGGGACCTATGGCTACACCTTC. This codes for CASRTPGTGTYGYTF.

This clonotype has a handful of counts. CDR3 residues: CASSPYLGLDYNEQFF. In nucleotides, the CDR3 is TGTGCCAGCAGTCCGTACTTGGGGTTAGACTACAATGAGCAGTTCTTC. V gene TRBV6-5 combines with J gene TRBJ2-1; no clear D gene. Germline V gene data show CDR1 as MNHEY and CDR2 as SVGAGI. This CDR3 contains 16 residues. V was pared by 5 bases and J by 3 bases, with 17 bases between.

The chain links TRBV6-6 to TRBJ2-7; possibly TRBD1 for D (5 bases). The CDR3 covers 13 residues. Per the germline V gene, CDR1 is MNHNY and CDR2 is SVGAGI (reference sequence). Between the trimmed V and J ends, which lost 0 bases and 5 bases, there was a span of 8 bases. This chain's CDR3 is CASSYSKGDEQYF. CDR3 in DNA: TGTGCCAGCAGTTACTCGAAAGGGGACGAGCAGTACTTC.

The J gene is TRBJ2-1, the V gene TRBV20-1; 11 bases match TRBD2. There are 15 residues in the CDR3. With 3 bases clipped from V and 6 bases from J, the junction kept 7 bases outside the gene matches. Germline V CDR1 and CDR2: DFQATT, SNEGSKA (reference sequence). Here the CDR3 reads CSASRGTSGSNEQFF. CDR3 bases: TGCAGTGCTAGTCGTGGGACTAGCGGTTCCAATGAGCAGTTCTTC.

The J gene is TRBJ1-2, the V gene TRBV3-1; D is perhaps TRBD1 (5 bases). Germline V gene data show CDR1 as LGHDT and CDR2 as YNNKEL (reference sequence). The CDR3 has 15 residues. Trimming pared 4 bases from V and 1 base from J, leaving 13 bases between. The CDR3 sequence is CASSLRGDHNYGYTF. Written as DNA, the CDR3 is TGTGCCAGCAGCCTCCGGGGCGACCATAACTATGGCTACACCTTC.

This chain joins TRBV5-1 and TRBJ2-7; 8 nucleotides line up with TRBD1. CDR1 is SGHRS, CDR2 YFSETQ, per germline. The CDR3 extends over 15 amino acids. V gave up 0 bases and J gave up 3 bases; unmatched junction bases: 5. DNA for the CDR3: TGCGCCAGCAGCTTGGTGGGGACAGGATACTACGAGCAGTACTTC. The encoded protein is CASSLVGTGYYEQYF.

The CDR3 region is CASSQVQSTDTQYF. As DNA, the CDR3 is TGTGCCAGCAGCCAAGTACAGAGCACAGATACGCAGTATTTT. The chain uses TRBV6-6 and TRBJ2-3; D is unclear. CDR3 length: 14 amino acids. CDR1 is MNHNY and CDR2 is SVGAGI in the germline V gene (reference sequence). V was trimmed by 6 bases and J by 0 bases, leaving 10 bases between them.

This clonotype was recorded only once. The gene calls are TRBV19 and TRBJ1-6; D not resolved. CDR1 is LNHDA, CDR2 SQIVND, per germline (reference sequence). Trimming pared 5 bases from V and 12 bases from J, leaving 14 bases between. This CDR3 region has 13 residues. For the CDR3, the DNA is TGTGCCAGTAGTGCTGGGGTGCGGGAACCCCTCCACTTT. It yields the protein CASSAGVREPLHF.

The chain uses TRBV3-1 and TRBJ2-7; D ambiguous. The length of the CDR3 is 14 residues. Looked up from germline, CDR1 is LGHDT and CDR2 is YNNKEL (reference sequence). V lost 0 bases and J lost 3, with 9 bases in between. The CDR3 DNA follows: TGTGCCAGCAGCCAAGATCTGGCAGGCTACGAGCAGTACTTC. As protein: CASSQDLAGYEQYF.

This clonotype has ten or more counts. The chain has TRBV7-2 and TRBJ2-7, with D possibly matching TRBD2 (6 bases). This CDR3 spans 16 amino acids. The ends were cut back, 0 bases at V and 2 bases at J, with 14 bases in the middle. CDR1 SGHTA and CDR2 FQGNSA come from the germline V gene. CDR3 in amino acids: CASSLAPAGSTYEQYF. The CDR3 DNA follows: TGTGCCAGCAGCTTAGCGCCGGCGGGGAGCACCTACGAGCAGTACTTC.

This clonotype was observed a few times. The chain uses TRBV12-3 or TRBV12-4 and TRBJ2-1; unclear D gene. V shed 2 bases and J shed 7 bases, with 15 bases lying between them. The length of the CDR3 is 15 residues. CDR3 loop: CASSLSGRSLNEQFF. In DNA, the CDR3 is TGTGCCAGCAGTTTATCCGGACGCTCTCTAAATGAGCAGTTCTTC.

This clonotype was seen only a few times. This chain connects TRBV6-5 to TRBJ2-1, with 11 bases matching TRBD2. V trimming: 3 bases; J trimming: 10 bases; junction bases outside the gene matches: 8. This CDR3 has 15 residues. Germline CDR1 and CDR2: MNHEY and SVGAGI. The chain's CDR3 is CASSYYSSGGYEQFF. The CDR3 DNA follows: TGTGCCAGCAGTTATTACTCTAGCGGGGGGTACGAGCAGTTCTTC.

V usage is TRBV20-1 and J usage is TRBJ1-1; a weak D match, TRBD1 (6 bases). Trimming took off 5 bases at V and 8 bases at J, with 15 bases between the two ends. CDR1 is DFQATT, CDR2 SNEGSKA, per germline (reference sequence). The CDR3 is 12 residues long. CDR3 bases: TGCAGTGCTCCCCCCCTTGGACAGGAAGCTTTCTTT. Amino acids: CSAPPLGQEAFF.

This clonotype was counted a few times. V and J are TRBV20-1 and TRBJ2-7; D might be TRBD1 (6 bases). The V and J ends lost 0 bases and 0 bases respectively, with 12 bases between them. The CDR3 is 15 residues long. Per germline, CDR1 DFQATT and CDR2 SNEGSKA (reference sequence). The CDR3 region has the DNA TGCAGTGCTAGAGACGCGACAGGCTTCTCCTACGAGCAGTACTTC. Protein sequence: CSARDATGFSYEQYF.